These 9 T cell receptor beta chains originate from one sample sequenced in a study of blood T cell repertoires in COVID-19. Profiled with immunoSEQ multiplex PCR; TCRdb holds only in-frame clones, not every one. This sample has roughly 99,000 clones, with roughly 80% found just once. Material: peripheral blood. Receptors originate from a human donor in a cohort sampled during active COVID-19.

V gene TRBV7-2 combines with J gene TRBJ2-1, with D perhaps TRBD1 (5 bases). Germline V lookup: CDR1 SGHTA, CDR2 FQGNSA. Between the trimmed V and J ends, which lost 4 bases and 10 bases, there was a span of 11 bases. The CDR3 is 12 amino acids. The CDR3, as DNA: TGTGCCAGCAGCTCAGGGTACGGCGAGCAGTTCTTC. This encodes CASSSGYGEQFF.

Points on this clone: Other DNA sequences within the sample encode an identical CDR3. CDR3 sequence (DNA): TGTGCCAGCAGCTTAGCAGCAGGGAGCAATCAGCCCCAGCATTTT. Its protein product is CASSLAAGSNQPQHF. V and J are TRBV7-2 and TRBJ1-5, with D possibly TRBD1 on 5 matching bases. CDR1 SGHTA and CDR2 FQGNSA come from the germline V gene. The CDR3 is 15 residues long. V was cut by 0 bases and J by 1 base, with 7 bases left in between. The whole variable domain, filled in from reference TRBV7-2 and TRBJ1-5, reads GAGVSQSPSNKVTEKGKDVELRCDPISGHTALYWYRQSLGQGLEFLIYFQGNSAPDKSGLPSDRFSAERTGGSVSTLTIQRTQQEDSAVYLCASSLAAGSNQPQHFGDGTRLSIL.

The chain employs TRBV18 and TRBJ2-7; maybe TRBD1 (5 bases). V gave up 2 bases and J gave up 1 base, with 12 bases separating them. The CDR3 sequence is 15 residues long. In germline, CDR1 is KGHSH, CDR2 LQKENI. Here the CDR3 DNA reads TGTGCCAGCTCACCAGACAGTGGGTCATCCTACGAGCAGTACTTC. This encodes CASSPDSGSSYEQYF.

The J gene is TRBJ2-7, the V gene TRBV28, with D tentatively TRBD2 (5 bases). Trimming took off 5 bases at V and 1 base at J, with 15 bases between the two ends. CDR3 length: 15 residues. Germline-derived CDR1 and CDR2 are MDHEN and SYDVKM. Here the CDR3 DNA reads TGTGCCAGCAGTCCCGGAGGATCAACATCCTACGAGCAGTACTTC. As protein: CASSPGGSTSYEQYF.

This chain links TRBV7-2 with TRBJ2-1, with TRBD2 identical over 11 bases. CDR1 is SGHTA and CDR2 is FQGNSA in the germline V gene. V gave up 5 bases and J gave up 4 bases; unmatched junction bases: 4. The CDR3 has 15 amino acids. CDR3 sequence (DNA): TGTGCCAGCAGCCCGACTAGCGGGACATACAATGAGCAGTTCTTC. This sequence encodes CASSPTSGTYNEQFF.

CDR3 bases: TGTGCCAGCAGCGTAGCTCGGCAGGGGGTGGGCACAGATACGCAGTATTTT. It yields the protein CASSVARQGVGTDTQYF. V usage is TRBV9 and J usage is TRBJ2-3, with 7 bases that match TRBD1. The junction had 8 bases not matched to a gene; V was cut back by 0 bases and J by 1 base. Germline values: CDR1 SGDLS, CDR2 YYNGEE. The CDR3 has 17 residues.

The V call is TRBV9, the J call TRBJ1-1; maybe TRBD1 (5 bases). Per germline, CDR1 SGDLS and CDR2 YYNGEE. The length of the CDR3 is 14 residues. Trimming pared 0 bases from V and 1 base from J, leaving 7 bases between. DNA for the CDR3: TGTGCCAGCAGCGTAGGACAGACGAACACTGAAGCTTTCTTT. This translates into CASSVGQTNTEAFF.

This chain links TRBV6-5 with TRBJ1-5; 7 bases are a match to TRBD1. The junction had 10 bases not matched to a gene; V was cut back by 6 bases and J by 5 bases. The CDR3 extends over 15 amino acids. Germline V gene lookup returns CDR1 MNHEY and CDR2 SVGAGI. The CDR3 is CASSLGQDYYQPQHF. For the CDR3, the DNA is TGTGCCAGCAGCCTCGGACAGGATTATTATCAGCCCCAGCATTTT.

The chain joins TRBV5-1 to TRBJ2-3, with a possible D match to TRBD1 (6 bases). Germline assignment: CDR1 SGHRS and CDR2 YFSETQ. There are 14 residues in the CDR3. Trimming pared 0 bases from V and 1 base from J, leaving 6 bases between. In DNA, the CDR3 is TGCGCCAGCAGCTTGGACAGGGGCACAGATACGCAGTATTTT. Amino acids: CASSLDRGTDTQYF.